This entry lists 23 T cell receptor beta chains sequenced from one sample in a study of T cell responses to AZD1222 COVID-19 vaccine. The method was immunoSEQ multiplex PCR; TCRdb's version includes in-frame clones alone and lacks a portion of them. The table records approximately 140,000 clones, roughly 89% of them present only once. The specimen was peripheral blood, collected on day 0 of AZD1222 vaccination. Receptors were obtained from an adult in good health.

V gene TRBV6-5 combines with J gene TRBJ2-7; TRBD2 is a possible D gene (6 bases). Germline V gene sequence: CDR1 MNHEY, CDR2 SVGAGI. This CDR3 has 14 residues. V lost 1 base and J 6 bases, leaving 13 bases between the germline ends. For the CDR3, the DNA is TGTGCCAGCAGTTACTTAGGCGCCGGGGGCGAGCAGTACTTC. This gives the protein CASSYLGAGGEQYF.

The chain links TRBV5-1 to TRBJ2-3; TRBD2 matches at 10 bases. J gave up 4 bases and V 0 bases, and 2 bases lay outside the gene matches. CDR3 length: 15 amino acids. Germline CDR1 and CDR2: SGHRS and YFSETQ. CDR3 sequence reads: CASSLALAGADTQYF. CDR3 DNA sequence: TGCGCCAGCAGCTTGGCTCTAGCGGGGGCAGATACGCAGTATTTT.

The rearrangement joins TRBV28 to TRBJ2-3; 7 bases map to TRBD2. With 5 bases clipped from V and 6 bases from J, the junction kept 20 bases outside the gene matches. The V gene's germline CDR1 is MDHEN and CDR2 SYDVKM. There are 18 residues in the CDR3. This CDR3 is CASSTTVITRGSGDTQYF. CDR3 DNA: TGTGCCAGCAGTACCACCGTCATAACGCGGGGGAGCGGTGATACGCAGTATTTT. The whole variable domain, filled in from reference TRBV28 and TRBJ2-3, reads DVKVTQSSRYLVKRTGEKVFLECVQDMDHENMFWYRQDPGLGLRLIYFSYDVKMKEKGDIPEGYSVSREKKERFSLILESASTNQTSMYLCASSTTVITRGSGDTQYFGPGTRLTVL.

The genes are TRBV9 and TRBJ1-2, with no clear D. Trimming shortened V by 4 bases and J by 4 bases, and 17 bases separated the two germline ends. CDR1 is SGDLS and CDR2 is YYNGEE in the germline V gene. The CDR3 consists of 15 residues. The CDR3 here is CASSLQAEPFYGYTF. The CDR3 DNA is TGTGCCAGCAGCCTCCAGGCGGAACCTTTCTATGGCTACACCTTC.

The genes are TRBV29-1 and TRBJ1-2, with unresolved D. The CDR3 extends over 12 amino acids. Germline CDR1 SQVTM, CDR2 ANQGSEA. Trimming removed 5 bases at V and 6 bases at J, with 13 bases between. CDR3 residues: CSVPRGDDGYTF. The CDR3 coding sequence is TGCAGCGTTCCCCGGGGTGACGATGGCTACACCTTC.

The CDR3 region has the DNA TGTGCCAGCAGCGGAATGGACAGGGGGCGGTCGCAAGGCTACACCTTC. The encoded protein is CASSGMDRGRSQGYTF. The rearrangement uses TRBV5-8 and TRBJ1-2; 11 bases line up with TRBD1. Germline assignment: CDR1 SGHTS and CDR2 YDEGEE. Losses at the gene ends were 4 bases for V and 8 bases for J; bases not matched to a gene: 13. This CDR3 spans 16 amino acids.

V usage is TRBV7-9 and J usage is TRBJ2-7; tentative D call: TRBD1 (6 bases). The germline V and J ends were trimmed by 4 bases and 7 bases, with 17 bases remaining between them. CDR3 length equals 14 residues. From germline, CDR1 is SEHNR and CDR2 FQNEAQ (reference sequence). The CDR3 reads CASSSPTGYWEQYF. In nucleotides, the CDR3 is TGTGCCAGCAGCTCCCCTACAGGGTATTGGGAGCAGTACTTC.

The chain recombines TRBV11-2 with TRBJ2-2; TRBD1 matches at 9 bases. CDR3 length: 15 amino acids. V shed 5 bases and J 5 bases; nucleotides not matched to a gene: 6. Germline-derived CDR1 and CDR2 are SGHAT and FQNNGV. The CDR3 sequence is CASSIRTGETGELFF. For the CDR3, the DNA is TGTGCCAGCAGCATACGGACAGGGGAGACCGGGGAGCTGTTTTTT.

V and J are TRBV7-2 and TRBJ2-5; 10 bases agree with TRBD2. After removal of 4 bases from V and 5 bases from J, the junction contained 4 bases not matched to a gene. This CDR3 comprises 14 residues. In germline, CDR1 is SGHTA, CDR2 FQGNSA. CDR3 DNA sequence: TGTGCCAGCAGCTCAAGCGGGAGGGGGGAGACCCAGTACTTC. This sequence encodes CASSSSGRGETQYF.

This chain links TRBV29-1 with TRBJ2-1; TRBD2 matches 8 bases. Trimming took 5 bases from V and 7 from J; bases not matched to a gene: 13. The CDR3 loop spans 15 amino acids. Germline loops: CDR1 SQVTM, CDR2 ANQGSEA. The CDR3 loop reads CSVLSGAPAGNEQFF. The CDR3 nucleotides are TGCAGCGTTCTTAGCGGGGCCCCTGCTGGGAATGAGCAGTTCTTC.

The V gene is TRBV5-1, the J gene TRBJ2-1; 8 bases line up with TRBD1. Germline V CDR1 and CDR2: SGHRS, YFSETQ. The CDR3 has 12 amino acids. V dropped 3 bases and J dropped 11; count of bases not matched to a gene: 4. CDR3 nucleotide sequence: TGCGCCAGCAGCTGGAGGACAGGGCAGCAGTTCTTC. This sequence encodes CASSWRTGQQFF.

V gene TRBV19 combines with J gene TRBJ1-2; D is perhaps TRBD1 (5 bases). The CDR3 runs to 14 residues. Looked up from germline, CDR1 is LNHDA and CDR2 is SQIVND (reference sequence). V dropped 4 bases and J dropped 5 bases, with 14 bases sitting between them. CDR3 amino acids: CASSTPGLRYGYTF. The CDR3 coding sequence is TGTGCCAGTAGTACCCCGGGACTGAGATATGGCTACACCTTC.

This chain joins TRBV7-2 and TRBJ2-1; D is possibly TRBD1 (5 bases). V lost 5 bases, J lost 2 bases, and 7 bases lay in between. CDR3 size: 13 residues. CDR1 is SGHTA and CDR2 is FQGNSA in the germline V gene. The CDR3 loop reads CASSLGAYNEQFF. The DNA of the CDR3 is TGTGCCAGCAGCCTAGGGGCCTACAATGAGCAGTTCTTC.

The chain has TRBV13 and TRBJ2-1, with TRBD1 as a possible D gene (6 bases). Deletions cut 4 bases from V and 6 bases from J, with 22 bases between. Per germline, CDR1 PRHDT and CDR2 FYEKMQ (reference sequence). The CDR3 extends over 17 amino acids. The CDR3 region is CASSSTHGRGQVNEQFF. The CDR3 DNA follows: TGTGCCAGCAGCTCAACCCACGGCCGGGGACAAGTCAATGAGCAGTTCTTC.

The chain is built from TRBV12-3 or TRBV12-4 and TRBJ2-1, with D maybe TRBD2 (6 bases). Trimming took 5 bases from V and 8 from J, leaving 13 bases between them. The CDR3 spans 13 residues. The CDR3 here is CASSNRDSHEQFF. In DNA, the CDR3 is TGTGCCAGCAGTAACCGGGACTCCCATGAGCAGTTCTTC.

This chain links TRBV19 with TRBJ1-5, with TRBD1 matching 7 bases. Germline V lookup: CDR1 LNHDA, CDR2 SQIVND (reference sequence). Trimming at V came to 3 bases and at J to 7 bases, leaving 9 bases not matched to a gene. The CDR3 has 15 amino acids. The CDR3 sequence is CASSMVSGGWQPQHF. The DNA for the CDR3 is TGTGCCAGTAGTATGGTCTCAGGGGGATGGCAGCCCCAGCATTTT.

This rearrangement joins TRBV6-2 or TRBV6-3 to TRBJ1-2; TRBD1 matches 9 bases. This CDR3 contains 15 residues. Germline lookup yields CDR1 MNHEY and CDR2 SVGEGT. The J segment lost 7 bases and the V segment lost 5 bases, leaving 11 bases of the junction unmatched. For the CDR3, the DNA is TGTGCCAGCAGTCCCCGAAGGACAGGGGTTAGTGGCTACACCTTC. Translated, it gives CASSPRRTGVSGYTF.

V and J are TRBV19 and TRBJ1-5; no clear D gene. The V end was cut by 3 bases, the J end by 6 bases, with 12 bases between. Germline V CDR1 and CDR2: LNHDA, SQIVND (reference sequence). The CDR3 length is 14 residues. This CDR3 is CASSMESFGQPQHF. The CDR3 DNA sequence: TGTGCCAGTAGTATGGAGAGCTTCGGTCAGCCCCAGCATTTT.

The rearrangement joins TRBV2 to TRBJ2-7; unclear D gene. The CDR3 extends over 12 amino acids. The germline V and J ends were trimmed by 6 bases and 3 bases, with 9 bases remaining between them. CDR1 and CDR2 from the germline V gene are SNHLY and FYNNEI. The CDR3 protein is CASRGDGYEQYF. DNA of the CDR3: TGTGCCAGCAGGGGCGACGGCTACGAGCAGTACTTC.

This clone appeared a single time. J is TRBJ1-6 and V is TRBV6-5; 12 bases align to TRBD1. V was pared by 4 bases and J by 12 bases, with 7 bases of the junction left unmatched. The V gene's germline CDR1 is MNHEY and CDR2 SVGAGI. The CDR3 contains 15 residues. CDR3 in DNA: TGTGCCAGCAGTTCCACCGGGACAGGGGGCTTACCCCTCCACTTT. Its protein product is CASSSTGTGGLPLHF.

The chain couples TRBV2 to TRBJ1-2; 8 bases map to TRBD1. Per germline, CDR1 SNHLY and CDR2 FYNNEI. The CDR3 totals 17 residues. V trimming: 0 bases; J trimming: 3 bases; junction bases outside the gene matches: 9. The CDR3 here is CASSEATLDRAHYGYTF. The CDR3 DNA follows: TGTGCCAGCAGTGAAGCGACTCTGGACAGGGCTCACTATGGCTACACCTTC. The entire variable domain, with the rest obtained from reference TRBV2 and TRBJ1-2, is as follows: EPEVTQTPSHQVTQMGQEVILRCVPISNHLYFYWYRQILGQKVEFLVSFYNNEISEKSEIFDDQFSVERPDGSNFTLKIRSTKLEDSAMYFCASSEATLDRAHYGYTFGSGTRLTVV.

The chain uses TRBV7-9 and TRBJ1-5; D unresolved. This CDR3 region has 13 residues. Trimming removed 3 bases from V and 3 bases from J, with 6 bases in between. CDR1 is SEHNR and CDR2 is FQNEAQ in the germline V gene (reference sequence). The CDR3 is CASSFGLNQPQHF. The CDR3 nucleotides are TGTGCCAGCAGCTTCGGACTCAATCAGCCCCAGCATTTT.

The gene calls are TRBV6-1 and TRBJ2-2; TRBD1 aligns across 8 bases. This CDR3 has 14 amino acids. The V gene end was trimmed by 2 bases and the J gene end by 8 bases; junction bases not matched to a gene: 4. Germline CDR1 is MNHNS and CDR2 is SASEGT. The CDR3 loop is CASSERRGLGELFF. The DNA for the CDR3 is TGTGCCAGCAGTGAACGCAGGGGGCTTGGGGAGCTGTTTTTT.